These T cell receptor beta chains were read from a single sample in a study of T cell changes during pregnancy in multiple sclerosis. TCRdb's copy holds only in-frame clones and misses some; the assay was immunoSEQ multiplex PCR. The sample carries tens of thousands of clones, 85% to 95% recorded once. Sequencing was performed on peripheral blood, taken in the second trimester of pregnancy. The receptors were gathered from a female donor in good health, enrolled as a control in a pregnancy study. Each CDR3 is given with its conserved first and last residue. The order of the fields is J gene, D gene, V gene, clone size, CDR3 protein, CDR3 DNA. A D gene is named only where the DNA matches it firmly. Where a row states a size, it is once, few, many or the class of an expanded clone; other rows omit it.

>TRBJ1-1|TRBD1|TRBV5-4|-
CASSAGTGLMNTEAFF
TGTGCCAGCAGCGCCGGGACAGGGCTCATGAACACTGAAGCTTTCTTT
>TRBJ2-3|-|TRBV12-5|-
CASGFSLASVVTQYF
TGTGCTAGTGGCTTCAGTCTAGCGTCGGTTGTTACGCAGTATTTT
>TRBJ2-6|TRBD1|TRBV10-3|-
CAISDGTAPGANVLTF
TGTGCCATCAGTGATGGGACAGCCCCTGGGGCCAACGTCCTGACTTTC
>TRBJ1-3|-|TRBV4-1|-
CASSQSGSGGNTIYF
TGCGCCAGCAGCCAATCCGGGAGCGGTGGAAACACCATATATTTT
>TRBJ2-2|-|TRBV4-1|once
CASSQDPRVKGELFF
TGCGCCAGCAGCCAAGACCCGCGGGTTAAAGGGGAGCTGTTTTTT
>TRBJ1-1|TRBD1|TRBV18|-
CASNRDRADTEAFF
TGTGCCAGCAACAGGGACAGGGCGGACACTGAAGCTTTCTTT
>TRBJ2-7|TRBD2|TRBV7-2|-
CASSFRSSGGSSYEQYF
TGTGCCAGCAGCTTTAGGTCCTCGGGGGGGAGCTCCTACGAGCAGTACTTC
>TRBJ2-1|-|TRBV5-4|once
CASSRERGGMSNEQFF
TGTGCCAGCAGCCGAGAAAGGGGGGGAATGAGCAATGAGCAGTTCTTC
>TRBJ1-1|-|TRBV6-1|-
CASSGQAHTEAFF
TGTGCCAGCAGTGGCCAAGCACACACTGAAGCTTTCTTT
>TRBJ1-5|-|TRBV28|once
CASSLERQNQPQHF
TGTGCCAGCAGTTTGGAAAGACAGAATCAGCCCCAGCATTTT
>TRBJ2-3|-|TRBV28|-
CASSPRWEGGVADTQYF
TGTGCCAGCAGTCCCCGATGGGAGGGGGGCGTCGCAGATACGCAGTATTTT
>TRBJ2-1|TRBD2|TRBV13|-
CASSAVAGYNEQFF
TGTGCCAGCAGCGCAGTAGCGGGCTACAATGAGCAGTTCTTC
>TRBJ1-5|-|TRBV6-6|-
CASSLPGMHQPQHF
TGTGCCAGCAGTTTGCCGGGGATGCATCAGCCCCAGCATTTT
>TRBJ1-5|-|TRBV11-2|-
CASSLKTGGYQPQHF
TGTGCCAGCAGCTTAAAGACAGGCGGTTATCAGCCCCAGCATTTT
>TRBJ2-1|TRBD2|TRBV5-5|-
CASSWEGFGDEQFF
TGTGCCAGCAGCTGGGAGGGTTTCGGGGATGAGCAGTTCTTC
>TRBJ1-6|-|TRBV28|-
CASSPGRGFNSPLHF
TGTGCCAGCAGTCCTGGGCGGGGGTTTAATTCACCCCTCCACTTT
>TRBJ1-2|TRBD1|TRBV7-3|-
CASSLGQGADGYTF
TGTGCCAGCAGCTTGGGACAGGGGGCAGATGGCTACACCTTC
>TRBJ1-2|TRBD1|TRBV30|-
CAWSATGTGGGIVNPGYGYTF
TGTGCCTGGAGCGCTACCGGGACAGGGGGCGGCATTGTTAACCCCGGATATGGCTACACCTTC
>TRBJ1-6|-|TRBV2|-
CASSEYGTSRSSYNSPLHF
TGTGCCAGCAGCGAATACGGGACATCCCGGAGCTCCTATAATTCACCCCTCCACTTT
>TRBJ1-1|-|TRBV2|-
CASSEPGFDTEAFF
TGTGCCAGCAGTGAGCCAGGGTTCGACACTGAAGCTTTCTTT
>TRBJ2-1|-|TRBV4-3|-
CASSQDGGSSEQFF
TGCGCCAGCAGCCAAGATGGAGGCAGTAGTGAGCAGTTCTTC
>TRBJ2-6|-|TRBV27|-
CASSSPRAGAGANVLTF
TGTGCCAGCAGTTCCCCCCGGGCAGGGGCTGGGGCCAACGTCCTGACTTTC
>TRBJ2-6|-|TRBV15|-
CATSREYSGANVLTF
TGTGCCACCAGCAGAGAATACTCTGGGGCCAACGTCCTGACTTTC
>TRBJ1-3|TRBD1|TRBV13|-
CASSPDRGTENTIYF
TGTGCCAGCAGCCCGGACAGGGGAACTGAAAACACCATATATTTT
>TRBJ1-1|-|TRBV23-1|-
CASSHPGVGDVGTEAFF
TGCGCCAGCAGTCACCCAGGGGTAGGGGACGTAGGCACTGAAGCTTTCTTT
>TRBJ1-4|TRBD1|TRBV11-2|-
CASSPQGARGEKLFF
TGTGCCAGCAGCCCCCAGGGGGCGCGGGGTGAAAAACTGTTTTTT
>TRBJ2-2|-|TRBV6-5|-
CASSYYTDTGELFF
TGTGCCAGCAGTTACTACACCGACACCGGGGAGCTGTTTTTT